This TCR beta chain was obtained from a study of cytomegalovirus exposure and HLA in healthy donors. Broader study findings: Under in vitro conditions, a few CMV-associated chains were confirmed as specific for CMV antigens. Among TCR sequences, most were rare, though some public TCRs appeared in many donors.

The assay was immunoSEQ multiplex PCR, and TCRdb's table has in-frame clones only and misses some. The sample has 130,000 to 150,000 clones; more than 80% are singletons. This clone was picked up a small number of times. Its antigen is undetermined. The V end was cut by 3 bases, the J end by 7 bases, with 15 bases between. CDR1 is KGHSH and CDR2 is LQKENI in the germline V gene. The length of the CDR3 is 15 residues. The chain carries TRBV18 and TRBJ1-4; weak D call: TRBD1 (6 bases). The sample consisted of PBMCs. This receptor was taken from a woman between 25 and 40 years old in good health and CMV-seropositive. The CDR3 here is CASSPTLTGGEKLFF. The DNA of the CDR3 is TGTGCCAGCTCACCGACTTTGACAGGCGGTGAAAAACTGTTTTTT.